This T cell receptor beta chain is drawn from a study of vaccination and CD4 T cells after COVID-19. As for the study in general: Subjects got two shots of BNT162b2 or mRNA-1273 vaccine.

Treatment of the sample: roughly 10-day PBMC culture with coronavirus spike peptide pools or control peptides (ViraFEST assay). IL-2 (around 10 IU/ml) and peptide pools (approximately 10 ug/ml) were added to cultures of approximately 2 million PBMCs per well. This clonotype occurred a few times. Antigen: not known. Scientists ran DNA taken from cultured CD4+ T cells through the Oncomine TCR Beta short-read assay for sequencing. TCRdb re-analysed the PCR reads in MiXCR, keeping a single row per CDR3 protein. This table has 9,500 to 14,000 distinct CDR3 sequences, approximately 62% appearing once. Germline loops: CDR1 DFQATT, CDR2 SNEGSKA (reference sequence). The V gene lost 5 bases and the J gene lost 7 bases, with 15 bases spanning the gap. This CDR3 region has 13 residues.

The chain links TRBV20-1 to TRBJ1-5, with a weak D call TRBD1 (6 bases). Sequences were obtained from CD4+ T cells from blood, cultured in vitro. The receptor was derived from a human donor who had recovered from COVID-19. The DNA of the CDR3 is TGCAGTGCTTATAGGGGGGGCGGGCAGCCCCAGCATTTT. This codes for CSAYRGGGQPQHF.